The clone carrying this T cell receptor beta chain has more than one count but fewer than ten. It was with a sample-barcoded 5' primer and a J-beta primer mix that a second PCR of about 6 to 12 cycles was run. One entry per CDR3 protein, called by TCRdb with MiXCR from the 5' RACE reads. Among about 730,000 distinct CDR3 sequences listed, roughly 41% were seen once. The sample belongs to a study of blood T cells in healthy people across ages. Overall study: About one barcoded beta molecule per two T cells was the capture yield of template switching.

Deletions cut 0 bases from V and 6 bases from J, with 15 bases between. This CDR3 is 15 amino acids long. Germline V lookup: CDR1 DFQATT, CDR2 SNEGSKA (reference sequence). The sequencing sample was made of blood. The TCR comes from a woman aged 55-70 years in good health. The chain couples TRBV20-1 to TRBJ2-1; TRBD2 might be the D (5 bases). The CDR3 coding sequence is TGCAGTGCTAGAGATAGCGCTACGTTGACCAATGAGCAGTTCTTC. It codes for CSARDSATLTNEQFF.